These 25 T cell receptor beta chains originate from one sample sequenced in a study of radiotherapy plus CTLA-4 blockade in lung cancer (dated by TCRdb to between 2018 and 2020). Receptor libraries were prepared by the immunoSEQ multiplex PCR assay. TCRdb holds this immuneACCESS table with in-frame rearrangements only. Some clones are missing; in checked studies, unresolved V genes explain under half, and the rest has no known cause. The sample table lists 70,000 to 95,000 clones, around 90% of them with a count of one. The top ten clones comprise 16% of the sample. The sequencing used peripheral blood, collected from a patient treated with radiotherapy plus ipilimumab. Receptors were obtained from a human donor with non-small cell lung cancer that progressed on radiotherapy plus ipilimumab.

The rearrangement links TRBV11-3 to TRBJ2-1, with D tentatively TRBD2 (6 bases). CDR1 is SGHNT, CDR2 YENEEA, per germline. The CDR3 length is 15 residues. Trimming removed 8 bases at V and 8 bases at J, with 22 bases between. CDR3 region: CASSTGTGDGYEQFF. CDR3 DNA: TGTGCCAGCTCCACAGGAACGGGAGATGGGTATGAGCAGTTCTTC.

In this sample, this clone turned up a few times. The J gene is TRBJ1-2, the V gene TRBV6-4, with 9 bases aligning to TRBD1. This CDR3 has 14 amino acids. Losses at the gene ends were 7 bases for V and 2 bases for J; bases not matched to a gene: 5. The germline gives CDR1 MRHNA, CDR2 SNTAGT. CDR3 sequence: CASIAGTGNYGYTF. The CDR3 DNA is TGTGCCAGCATTGCCGGGACAGGGAACTATGGCTACACCTTC.

The CDR3 region is CATSRDMVAASYEQYF. The CDR3 nucleotides read TGTGCCACCAGCAGAGATATGGTGGCGGCCTCGTACGAGCAGTACTTC. The rearrangement links TRBV15 to TRBJ2-7; D uncertain. V lost 0 bases and J lost 4, with 16 bases in between. This CDR3 is 16 amino acids long. Per germline, CDR1 LNHNV and CDR2 YYDKDF (reference sequence).

The rearrangement uses TRBV4-3 and TRBJ1-2; TRBD1 is a possible D gene (5 bases). The length of the CDR3 is 14 residues. V dropped 0 bases and J dropped 8 bases, with 13 bases sitting between them. The V gene's germline CDR1 is LGHNA and CDR2 YSLEER. The CDR3 spells CASSQEPGLRGYTF. The CDR3 coding sequence is TGCGCCAGCAGCCAAGAACCAGGGTTACGAGGCTACACCTTC.

The rearrangement uses TRBV4-1 and TRBJ2-7; 12 bases are shared with TRBD2. Per the germline V gene, CDR1 is MGHRA and CDR2 is YSYEKL. The CDR3 length is 15 residues. The V and J ends lost 1 base and 4 bases, in that order; junction bases with no gene match: 2. CDR3 coding DNA: TGCGCCAGCAGCCAAGGACTAGCGGGAGTATACGAGCAGTACTTC. This sequence encodes CASSQGLAGVYEQYF.

The rearrangement uses TRBV7-2 and TRBJ2-7; TRBD2 aligns across 7 bases. After removal of 5 bases from V and 3 bases from J, the junction contained 10 bases not matched to a gene. The germline V gene has CDR1 SGHTA and CDR2 FQGNSA. The CDR3 totals 15 residues. CDR3 protein: CASSPSSGAVYEQYF. Written as DNA, the CDR3 is TGTGCCAGCAGCCCCAGCAGCGGGGCGGTCTACGAGCAGTACTTC.

This chain links TRBV27 with TRBJ1-5, with 7 bases identical to TRBD1. The CDR3 runs 15 residues. The germline V gene has CDR1 MNHEY and CDR2 SMNVEV (reference sequence). V lost 2 bases and J lost 2; bases outside the gene matches: 3. The CDR3: CASSLEGAGNQPQHF. DNA for the CDR3: TGTGCCAGCAGTTTAGAGGGGGCGGGCAATCAGCCCCAGCATTTT.

The chain has TRBV9 and TRBJ2-1; the match to TRBD2 covers 11 bases. The V segment lost 6 bases and the J segment 3 bases; nucleotides outside the gene matches: 8. The CDR3 totals 16 residues. Germline CDR1 reads SGDLS; CDR2 reads YYNGEE. The CDR3 region is CASTLLAGAGYNEQFF. The CDR3 bases are TGTGCCAGCACCCTACTAGCGGGGGCGGGCTACAATGAGCAGTTCTTC.

This clone was seen a handful of times. The V and J genes are TRBV14 and TRBJ2-5; 8 nucleotides align to TRBD2. V shed 2 bases and J 2 bases; nucleotides not matched to a gene: 4. This CDR3 contains 15 residues. The germline V gene has CDR1 SGHDN and CDR2 FVKESK. CDR3 sequence: CASSQRLATQETQYF. The CDR3 DNA sequence: TGTGCCAGCAGCCAAAGACTAGCGACTCAAGAGACCCAGTACTTC.

This chain links TRBV9 with TRBJ2-7; 7 bases align to TRBD1. The CDR3 spans 14 residues. Germline assignment: CDR1 SGDLS and CDR2 YYNGEE. Unmatched junction bases numbered 3, after V lost 0 bases and J lost 3 bases. CDR3 sequence (DNA): TGTGCCAGCAGCGTAGGTGGGGACAGCTACGAGCAGTACTTC. It is translated as CASSVGGDSYEQYF. Full variable domain (remainder filled in from reference TRBV9 and TRBJ2-7): DSGVTQTPKHLITATGQRVTLRCSPRSGDLSVYWYQQSLDQGLQFLIQYYNGEERAKGNILERFSAQQFPDLHSELNLSSLELGDSALYFCASSVGGDSYEQYFGPGTRLTVT.

The chain is built from TRBV28 and TRBJ2-5; weak D call: TRBD2 (6 bases). CDR1 and CDR2 (germline): MDHEN, SYDVKM. Trimming left V 3 bases short and J 5 bases short, with 16 bases between. The CDR3 length is 15 residues. CDR3 coding DNA: TGTGCCAGCAGTTTCTGGGGGGAATCGGGGGAGACCCAGTACTTC. The encoded protein is CASSFWGESGETQYF.

In regard to this clone: Other DNA sequences in this specimen translate into the identical CDR3. The V gene is TRBV5-1, the J gene TRBJ2-5; 14 bases line up with TRBD2. Trimming removed 4 bases from V and 2 bases from J; junction bases left unmatched: 4. Germline loops: CDR1 SGHRS, CDR2 YFSETQ. The CDR3 consists of 16 residues. The chain's CDR3 is CASSPGLAGGQETQYF. DNA for the CDR3: TGCGCCAGCAGCCCTGGACTAGCGGGGGGACAAGAGACCCAGTACTTC.

The J gene is TRBJ1-2, the V gene TRBV6-1, with a weak D call TRBD1 (6 bases). Germline V gene data show CDR1 as MNHNS and CDR2 as SASEGT. The CDR3 runs 15 residues. Deletions cut 0 bases from V and 1 base from J, with 9 bases between. The CDR3 nucleotides read TGTGCCAGCAGTGAAGCCTTAGGGGGTAACTATGGCTACACCTTC. Encoded protein: CASSEALGGNYGYTF.

This clone was recorded only once. This sequence joins TRBV5-1 and TRBJ1-3; D gene unclear. The CDR3 is made up of 16 amino acids. In germline, CDR1 is SGHRS, CDR2 YFSETQ. The V and J ends lost 0 bases and 1 base respectively, with 11 bases between them. CDR3 DNA sequence: TGCGCCAGCAGCTTGGCCCCTTCTTATTCTGGAAACACCATATATTTT. It codes for CASSLAPSYSGNTIYF.

V gene TRBV28 combines with J gene TRBJ1-4; TRBD1 agrees at 9 bases. V shed 2 bases and J 10 bases; nucleotides not matched to a gene: 5. The CDR3 runs to 14 residues. Germline V CDR1 and CDR2: MDHEN, SYDVKM. The DNA for the CDR3 is TGTGCCAGCAGTTTAGGGACAGGGAGGGTAAAACTGTTTTTT. Protein: CASSLGTGRVKLFF.

The chain couples TRBV21-1 to TRBJ2-2; the table's TRBD1 call for D was not verified on the DNA. TRBV21-1 is assigned pseudogene status. The CDR3 length is 18 residues. This chain's CDR3 is CASSKEAQGAPYTGELFF. The DNA of the CDR3 is TGTGCCAGCAGCAAAGAGGCACAGGGGGCACCCTACACCGGGGAGCTGTTTTTT.

The chain combines TRBV5-4 with TRBJ2-1; D unclear. There are 13 residues in the CDR3. V lost 1 base and J lost 9, with 11 bases in between. Germline CDR1 is SGHNT and CDR2 is YYREEE (reference sequence). CDR3 sequence (DNA): TGTGCCAGCAGCTTGCCCGGGCTTGCTGAGCAGTTCTTC. Encoded protein: CASSLPGLAEQFF.

The CDR3 coding sequence is TGCAGCGTTGGCGGGGTCCCCACTGAAGCTTTCTTT. Amino acids: CSVGGVPTEAFF. V gene TRBV29-1 combines with J gene TRBJ1-1; the D is unclear. The CDR3 runs 12 residues. Germline V gene sequence: CDR1 SQVTM, CDR2 ANQGSEA. V lost 4 bases, J lost 4 bases, and 10 bases lay in between.

V is TRBV11-3 and J is TRBJ2-1; 8 bases are a match to TRBD2. The trim removed 1 base at V and 6 bases at J, leaving 5 bases unmatched. CDR1 is SGHNT, CDR2 YENEEA, per germline. The CDR3 contains 15 residues. CDR3 sequence (DNA): TGTGCCAGCAGCTTAGCGGGAGGGCCCAGCAATGAGCAGTTCTTC. Its translation: CASSLAGGPSNEQFF.

The DNA for the CDR3 is TGCGCCAGCAGCCCCACGGGACAGGGGAACTCGGGAAACACCATATATTTT. Its translation: CASSPTGQGNSGNTIYF. This chain joins TRBV5-1 and TRBJ1-3; 10 bases line up with TRBD1. V lost 4 bases to trimming and J lost 4 bases; unmatched junction nucleotides: 11. The germline CDR1 and CDR2 sequences are SGHRS and YFSETQ. CDR3 length: 17 residues. Full variable domain (remainder filled in from reference TRBV5-1 and TRBJ1-3): KAGVTQTPRYLIKTRGQQVTLSCSPISGHRSVSWYQQTPGQGLQFLFEYFSETQRNKGNFPGRFSGRQFSNSRSEMNVSTLELGDSALYLCASSPTGQGNSGNTIYFGEGSWLTVV.

This clone was seen a few times. The chain uses TRBV18 and TRBJ2-2, with D perhaps matching TRBD1 or TRBD2 (5 bases each). In germline, CDR1 is KGHSH, CDR2 LQKENI. V lost 6 bases and J 0 bases, leaving 11 bases between the germline ends. This CDR3 is 15 amino acids long. The CDR3, as DNA: TGTGCCAGCTCCCTCACGGGACCGAACACCGGGGAGCTGTTTTTT. Protein: CASSLTGPNTGELFF.

The rearrangement joins TRBV29-1 to TRBJ1-2; D uncertain. V was cut by 4 bases and J by 0 bases, with 9 bases left in between. Germline loops: CDR1 SQVTM, CDR2 ANQGSEA. The CDR3 length is 13 residues. The CDR3 is CSVAPQTNYGYTF. CDR3 nucleotide sequence: TGCAGCGTTGCCCCTCAGACTAACTATGGCTACACCTTC.

The rearrangement joins TRBV18 to TRBJ2-7; 8 nucleotides match TRBD2. Germline V gives CDR1 KGHSH, CDR2 LQKENI. Trimming removed 0 bases from V and 6 bases from J; junction bases left unmatched: 4. The CDR3 extends over 14 amino acids. The chain's CDR3 is CASSPPAGGGEQYF. In nucleotides, the CDR3 is TGTGCCAGCTCACCACCGGCGGGGGGTGGCGAGCAGTACTTC.

This clone has just one count. This chain joins TRBV19 and TRBJ2-7; 7 bases align to TRBD2. The V gene end was trimmed by 6 bases and the J gene end by 2 bases; junction bases not matched to a gene: 4. Germline V gene sequence: CDR1 LNHDA, CDR2 SQIVND (reference sequence). The CDR3 has 13 amino acids. The CDR3, as DNA: TGTGCCAGTAGGGGCCGGGGGGCCTACGAGCAGTACTTC. This translates into CASRGRGAYEQYF.

The chain has TRBV7-2 and TRBJ1-2, with 7 bases identical to TRBD1. Unmatched junction bases numbered 0, after V lost 1 base and J lost 4 bases. CDR1 SGHTA and CDR2 FQGNSA come from the germline V gene. The CDR3 contains 13 residues. In nucleotides, the CDR3 is TGTGCCAGCAGCTTAGACAGGGGCTATGGCTACACCTTC. It specifies CASSLDRGYGYTF.